This T cell receptor beta chain was identified in a study of human thymus T cells. Assay used: immunoSEQ multiplex PCR; TCRdb lists only in-frame clones, some missing. Here the sample spans tens of thousands of clones, about 95% being singletons. The CDR3 consists of 17 residues. Between the trimmed V and J ends, which lost 2 bases and 0 bases, there was a span of 16 bases. Germline values: CDR1 SEHNR, CDR2 FQNEAQ (reference sequence). During corrective heart surgery, resections were taken, and the thymus tissue came from them. The chain couples TRBV7-9 to TRBJ1-1; no clear D gene. Material for sequencing was thymus tissue. This receptor was identified in a girl under three years old with a congenital heart defect but otherwise immunologically healthy. The CDR3: CASSLCCLPNLNTEAFF. The CDR3, as DNA: TGTGCCAGCAGCTTATGTTGCTTGCCGAACTTGAACACTGAAGCTTTCTTT.